This TCR beta chain appears in the sequencing data of a study of T cell responses to AZD1222 COVID-19 vaccine. Study-level points and caveats: No repertoire was sampled before or during the peak T cell response, only after it. Donors were largely white British and mainly female; clonal diversity was possibly underestimated.

Only in-frame clones appear in the TCRdb table, and some are missing; sequencing was by immunoSEQ multiplex PCR. The sample contains more than 50,000 clones, approximately 85% of which appear only once. About this clone itself: What it binds is not known.

The material sequenced was peripheral blood, taken on day 0 of MenACWY control vaccination. The receptor was derived from an adult in good health.

CDR3 in DNA: TGTGCCAGCAGTTGGACAGAGAACACTGAAGCTTTCTTT. This sequence encodes CASSWTENTEAFF. J is TRBJ1-1 and V is TRBV12-3 or TRBV12-4; D possibly corresponds to TRBD1 (6 bases). V gave up 4 bases and J gave up 1 base, with 7 bases separating them. This CDR3 is 13 amino acids long.